One and the same sample provided the 4 T cell receptor beta chains below, sequenced in a study of shared clonotypes between healthy human individuals. The assay was immunoSEQ multiplex PCR, and TCRdb's table has in-frame clones only and misses some. The sample comprises over 2 million clones, roughly 95% of which are singletons, and roughly 0.13% rests with the top ten. Sequencing input: naive CD4+ T cells sorted from blood. Stated subset: CD45RA+ positively selected. These receptors were collected from a man between 18 and 35 years old in good health.

V usage is TRBV10-3 and J usage is TRBJ2-5; the D gene could be TRBD1 or TRBD2 (5 bases each). The end of the DNA is better explained by TRBJ2-7, so the J call may be wrong. The CDR3 loop spans 14 amino acids. Germline V lookup: CDR1 ENHRY, CDR2 SYGVKD. The CDR3 nucleotides read TGTGCCATCAACCCAGGGTTCCCCGGGAACGAGCAGTACTTC. This sequence encodes CAINPGFPGNEQYF.

This chain connects TRBV19 to TRBJ1-2; a possible D gene is TRBD1 (5 bases). Per germline, CDR1 LNHDA and CDR2 SQIVND (reference sequence). The CDR3 is 15 residues long. Deletions cut 6 bases from V and 2 bases from J, with 16 bases between. The chain's CDR3 is CASSDSTRLNYGYTF. The CDR3 region has the DNA TGTGCCAGTAGCGACAGTACTCGGCTCAACTATGGCTACACCTTC.

In DNA, the CDR3 is TGTGCCAGCAGTTTCCCCGGGGACAGGGAGCCTGATAGTCACGAGCAGTACTTC. Protein: CASSFPGDREPDSHEQYF. This sequence joins TRBV27 and TRBJ2-7; 9 nucleotides line up with TRBD1. From germline, CDR1 is MNHEY and CDR2 SMNVEV (reference sequence). CDR3 length: 18 residues. Trimming took 3 bases from V and 5 from J; bases not matched to a gene: 17.

The chain combines TRBV10-3 with TRBJ1-2; TRBD1 is a possible D gene (6 bases). Germline V gene lookup returns CDR1 ENHRY and CDR2 SYGVKD. The germline V and J ends were trimmed by 2 bases and 7 bases, with 20 bases remaining between them. There are 16 residues in the CDR3. The CDR3 sequence is CAISEGPGVNIGGYTF. The DNA of the CDR3 is TGTGCCATCAGTGAGGGCCCAGGGGTTAATATAGGTGGCTACACCTTC.